This T cell receptor beta chain comes out of a study of blood T cell repertoires in COVID-19. On the study more broadly: Whether acute or convalescent, the COVID-19 samples came from the United States, Italy and Spain. In each case, the material was cDNA or gDNA derived from T cells, B-cell-depleted T cells, or PBMCs.

In the original processing: Estimation of nucleated cell counts relied on the amplification of reference gene primers. Generated by immunoSEQ multiplex PCR, the TCRdb table keeps only in-frame clones and is missing some. Clone size and the V and J calls come from that table; the DNA yielded D and trimming. The sample has a few hundred thousand clones; around 90% are singletons. J was trimmed by 6 bases and V by 6 bases; bases with no gene match: 4. The CDR3 runs to 12 residues. CDR1 SQVTM and CDR2 ANQGSEA come from the germline V gene. Source material: peripheral blood. The receptor's source is a man aged 35-49 years with acute or convalescent COVID-19. This rearrangement joins TRBV29-1 to TRBJ2-7; TRBD1 matches 11 bases. CDR3 protein: CSVWTGGAEQYF. DNA for the CDR3: TGCAGCGTCTGGACAGGGGGCGCCGAGCAGTACTTC.